These T cell receptor beta chains were read from a single sample in a study of blood T cell repertoires in COVID-19. Clones were read by immunoSEQ multiplex PCR, and TCRdb kept only the in-frame ones, dropping some. Among just over 250,000 clones listed, 91% were seen once. The sequenced sample was peripheral blood. These receptors were obtained from a person under 30 with COVID-19, enrolled during active disease. The CDR3 runs from the conserved cysteine through the conserved F or W. Fields, in order: J gene, D gene, clone size, V gene, CDR3 protein, CDR3 DNA. The D gene is left open where the match is weak. The size field is filled for only some rows; it gives once, few, many or a size class.

TRBJ1-5,NA,NA,TRBV6-2/TRBV6-3,CASSNGAGAKPQHF,TGTGCCAGCAGCAACGGGGCAGGGGCGAAGCCCCAGCATTTT
TRBJ2-1,TRBD2,NA,TRBV4-1,CASSQEERGYNEQFF,TGCGCCAGCAGCCAAGAGGAGCGGGGATACAATGAGCAGTTCTTC
TRBJ1-2,TRBD1,once,TRBV6-2/TRBV6-3,CASSSDRRTYGYTF,TGTGCCAGCAGTTCGGACAGGCGAACCTATGGCTACACCTTC
TRBJ1-5,NA,NA,TRBV4-2,CASSQTQGLGQPQHF,TGTGCCAGCAGCCAAACCCAGGGCCTAGGTCAGCCCCAGCATTTT
TRBJ1-5,NA,few,TRBV7-2,CASSLGGFWPQHF,TGTGCCAGCAGCCTGGGGGGTTTCTGGCCCCAGCATTTT
TRBJ2-1,NA,NA,TRBV6-4,CASSYTRSGAGEQFF,TGTGCCAGCAGTTACACAAGGTCAGGGGCGGGTGAGCAGTTCTTC
TRBJ2-7,TRBD2,NA,TRBV4-1,CASSRGLAGGGEQYF,TGCGCCAGCAGCCGGGGACTAGCGGGAGGGGGCGAGCAGTACTTC
TRBJ1-1,NA,NA,TRBV7-3,CASSLVGGAPTEAFF,TGTGCCAGCAGCTTAGTAGGGGGGGCGCCCACTGAAGCTTTCTTT
TRBJ2-1,NA,once,TRBV11-1,CASSWDSYNEQFF,TGTGCCAGCAGTTGGGACTCGTACAATGAGCAGTTCTTC
TRBJ2-5,NA,once,TRBV13,CASSTGTQETQYF,TGTGCCAGCAGCACCGGGACACAAGAGACCCAGTACTTC
TRBJ1-2,NA,NA,TRBV24-1,CATSARGARGYTF,TGTGCCACCAGTGCCAGGGGCGCCCGTGGCTACACCTTC
TRBJ2-5,TRBD2,once,TRBV19,CASSIYASGPMETQYF,TGTGCCAGTAGTATCTACGCTAGCGGTCCGATGGAGACCCAGTACTTC
TRBJ1-2,NA,once,TRBV27,CASSLGRGKLYGYTF,TGTGCCAGCAGTTTAGGTCGAGGGAAACTCTATGGCTACACCTTC
TRBJ2-5,TRBD2,NA,TRBV5-1,CASSLAGGPGETQYF,TGCGCCAGCAGCTTAGCGGGAGGGCCTGGGGAGACCCAGTACTTC
TRBJ2-1,NA,NA,TRBV4-2,CASSQVGGMGYNEQFF,TGTGCCAGCAGCCAAGTGGGCGGGATGGGTTACAATGAGCAGTTCTTC
TRBJ2-7,NA,NA,TRBV2,CASISGPTYEQYF,TGTGCCAGCATCAGCGGCCCAACCTACGAGCAGTACTTC
TRBJ2-3,TRBD1,NA,TRBV6-5,CASRVGGSTDTQYF,TGTGCCAGCAGGGTAGGGGGCTCGACAGATACGCAGTATTTT
TRBJ2-2,TRBD2,NA,TRBV11-2,CASRPPLLAGRTGELFF,TGTGCCAGCAGGCCCCCATTACTAGCGGGAAGAACCGGGGAGCTGTTTTTT
TRBJ2-2,TRBD1,NA,TRBV24-1,CATRPGTGDGGELFF,TGTGCCACCCGGCCTGGGACAGGGGACGGGGGGGAGCTGTTTTTT
TRBJ1-5,NA,once,TRBV19,CASSIGEAFNQPQHF,TGTGCCAGTAGTATTGGGGAGGCGTTCAATCAGCCCCAGCATTTT
TRBJ1-1,NA,NA,TRBV6-2/TRBV6-3,CASSFRFPSTEAFF,TGTGCCAGCAGTTTCAGATTTCCCAGCACTGAAGCTTTCTTT
TRBJ1-5,NA,few,TRBV3-1/TRBV3-2,CASSQGPGDQPQHF,TGTGCCAGCAGCCAAGGTCCAGGGGATCAGCCCCAGCATTTT
TRBJ2-7,TRBD1,NA,TRBV19,CASSFYYPGQGAKYEQYF,TGTGCCAGTAGTTTCTATTACCCGGGACAGGGGGCGAAATACGAGCAGTACTTC
TRBJ2-3,NA,NA,TRBV4-2,CASSQDLAGETQYF,TGTGCCAGCAGCCAAGACCTAGCAGGGGAAACGCAGTATTTT
TRBJ2-5,TRBD1,NA,TRBV15,CATSKYRGSQETQYF,TGTGCCACCAGCAAATACAGGGGGAGTCAAGAGACCCAGTACTTC
TRBJ1-3,NA,NA,TRBV10-3,CAISERTASGNTIYF,TGTGCCATCAGTGAGAGGACAGCCTCTGGAAACACCATATATTTT
TRBJ2-5,NA,NA,TRBV3-1/TRBV3-2,CASSQDPLGETQYF,TGTGCCAGCAGCCAAGATCCTCTCGGAGAGACCCAGTACTTC
TRBJ2-5,NA,NA,TRBV7-2,CASSLAQGTQYF,TGTGCCAGCAGCTTAGCGCAGGGGACCCAGTACTTC
TRBJ2-7,NA,NA,TRBV24-1,CATSDPDTYEQYF,TGTGCCACCAGTGACCCCGACACATACGAGCAGTACTTC
TRBJ2-7,TRBD2,NA,TRBV7-8,CASSKGLAETHYEQYF,TGTGCCAGCAGCAAGGGGCTAGCGGAAACCCACTACGAGCAGTACTTC
TRBJ1-4,NA,NA,TRBV28,CASSFGFRAELFF,TGTGCCAGCAGTTTTGGTTTCAGGGCCGAACTGTTTTTT
TRBJ2-3,NA,NA,TRBV7-3,CASSTGLGPGNTQYF,TGTGCCAGCAGCACGGGACTCGGACCGGGAAATACGCAGTATTTT
TRBJ2-1,NA,once,TRBV6-2/TRBV6-3,CASSYPTEAEQFF,TGTGCCAGCAGTTACCCAACAGAAGCTGAGCAGTTCTTC
TRBJ2-1,NA,NA,TRBV9,CASSVVSSSYNEQFF,TGTGCCAGCAGCGTAGTGTCGAGCTCCTACAATGAGCAGTTCTTC
TRBJ2-2,TRBD1,few,TRBV25-1,CASSEHMGQGITGELFF,TGTGCCAGCAGTGAACATATGGGACAGGGAATCACCGGGGAGCTGTTTTTT
TRBJ1-5,TRBD1,NA,TRBV27,CASSLEGGRQGHQPQHF,TGTGCCAGCAGTTTAGAGGGGGGCCGACAGGGCCATCAGCCCCAGCATTTT
TRBJ2-7,NA,NA,TRBV18,CASSPEQGFYEQYF,TGTGCCAGCTCGCCCGAACAGGGTTTCTACGAGCAGTACTTC
TRBJ2-7,TRBD2,once,TRBV5-4,CASSLGGGLAGDEQYF,TGTGCCAGCAGCTTGGGAGGGGGACTAGCGGGAGACGAGCAGTACTTC
TRBJ2-3,NA,NA,TRBV7-7,CASSPDNTDTQYF,TGTGCTAGCAGCCCCGACAACACAGATACGCAGTATTTT
TRBJ2-1,TRBD2,NA,TRBV6-6,CASSPGLAGGNEQFF,TGTGCCAGCAGCCCGGGACTAGCGGGTGGGAATGAGCAGTTCTTC
TRBJ1-1,NA,NA,TRBV7-9,CASSPGQGGMNTEAFF,TGTGCCAGCAGCCCAGGTCAGGGAGGGATGAACACTGAAGCTTTCTTT
TRBJ2-5,NA,NA,TRBV12-5,CASGNGGNQETQYF,TGTGCTAGTGGGAACGGAGGGAACCAAGAGACCCAGTACTTC
TRBJ2-2,TRBD1,NA,TRBV19,CASRTGERAGELFF,TGTGCCAGTAGGACAGGGGAGAGGGCCGGGGAGCTGTTTTTT
TRBJ2-7,NA,once,TRBV18,CASSPDMAYEQYF,TGTGCCAGCTCACCGGACATGGCGTACGAGCAGTACTTC
TRBJ2-1,NA,NA,TRBV9,CASSVSIGGDEQFF,TGTGCCAGCAGCGTATCGATAGGGGGAGATGAGCAGTTCTTC
TRBJ1-1,NA,once,TRBV3-1/TRBV3-2,CASRHLYSGLTEGEAFF,TGTGCCAGCAGGCACTTATATTCGGGACTTACAGAGGGGGAAGCTTTCTTT
TRBJ1-1,NA,NA,TRBV25-1,CATRGDTLLGTEAFF,TGTGCCACACGGGGGGATACCTTGCTGGGCACTGAAGCTTTCTTT
TRBJ1-3,NA,NA,TRBV5-5,CASTMGQGRPIYF,TGTGCCAGCACCATGGGCCAGGGCCGCCCCATATATTTT
TRBJ2-5,NA,NA,TRBV7-6,CASSLTGGRLETQYF,TGTGCCAGCAGCTTAACCGGGGGGCGATTGGAGACCCAGTACTTC
TRBJ1-4,TRBD1,NA,TRBV25-1,CASSELGGTNEKLFF,TGTGCCAGCAGTGAATTAGGGGGCACTAATGAAAAACTGTTTTTT
TRBJ1-1,TRBD1,once,TRBV9,CASSLTGTGGTEAFF,TGTGCCAGCAGCCTCACCGGGACAGGGGGGACTGAAGCTTTCTTT
TRBJ2-7,NA,NA,TRBV28,CASTQLFRYEQYF,TGTGCCAGCACCCAACTCTTCCGTTACGAGCAGTACTTC
TRBJ2-1,TRBD1,NA,TRBV18,CASSPPGQGAGEQFF,TGTGCCAGCTCACCACCGGGACAGGGGGCGGGTGAGCAGTTCTTC
TRBJ2-7,TRBD1,NA,TRBV11-2,CASSARQGTYYEQYF,TGTGCCAGCAGCGCTCGACAGGGTACTTACTACGAGCAGTACTTC
TRBJ1-1,TRBD1,NA,TRBV11-2,CASSSDRATEAFF,TGTGCCAGCAGCTCCGACAGGGCCACTGAAGCTTTCTTT
TRBJ1-1,NA,NA,TRBV18,CASSPYRTVMNTEAFF,TGTGCCAGCTCACCCTACCGGACAGTTATGAACACTGAAGCTTTCTTT
TRBJ1-1,TRBD1,once,TRBV27,CASSNTGGYTEAFF,TGTGCCAGCAGTAACACAGGGGGTTACACTGAAGCTTTCTTT